A few counts support the clone carrying this T cell receptor beta chain. Its antigen is not identified. This entry is derived from a study of T-cell memory formation after mild COVID-19. In the study overall: Largely donor-specific TCR clusters were found.

One entry per CDR3 protein, called by TCRdb with MiXCR from the 5' RACE reads. This sample has 250,000 to 300,000 distinct CDR3 sequences; approximately 18% occur once, and the top ten carry roughly 24%. Germline V gene data show CDR1 as SGHAT and CDR2 as FQNNGV. CDR3 size: 15 residues. V was trimmed by 2 bases and J by 0 bases, leaving 11 bases between them. Study-level findings and limits: From day 15 to 85, contracting clones were balanced between CD4 and CD8, whereas later expanders leaned toward CD4+.

The sample was PBMCs or a T cell subset sorted from them (not recorded which). This clonotype was sampled from a man between 18 and 35 years old who had mild COVID-19 (a few samples of this study predate the infection). Cell type and time point are not known. The chain links TRBV11-2 to TRBJ2-7, with D perhaps TRBD2 (5 bases). CDR3 DNA sequence: TGTGCCAGCAGCTTATTCGGGGTGAGCTCCTACGAGCAGTACTTC. Residues: CASSLFGVSSYEQYF. Drawing the rest from reference TRBV11-2 and TRBJ2-7, the complete variable domain is EAGVAQSPRYKIIEKRQSVAFWCNPISGHATLYWYQQILGQGPKLLIQFQNNGVVDDSQLPKDRFSAERLKGVDSTLKIQPAKLEDSAVYLCASSLFGVSSYEQYFGPGTRLTVT.